This TCR beta chain stems from a study of CD4+ T cells in melanoma. The study's findings and limits: A reported correlation linked neoantigen-specific CD4+ T cells to CD8+, macrophage and B cell function.

Germline V gene data show CDR1 as SEHNR and CDR2 as FQNEAQ (reference sequence). Trimming left V 5 bases short and J 6 bases short, with 16 bases between. The CDR3 contains 14 residues. Sequenced by immunoSEQ multiplex PCR; TCRdb stores in-frame clones only, minus some. In the table there are 9,000 to 13,000 clones, 55% to 75% of which are singletons. Worth noting for this clone: What it binds is not known.

This receptor was obtained from a human donor with melanoma. J is TRBJ1-1 and V is TRBV7-9; TRBD1 is a possible D gene (5 bases). Sample: cells from a culture (not recorded whether cultured in vitro). The CDR3 DNA follows: TGTGCCAGCAGCCAACTCGGGACGGACCCTGAAGCTTTCTTT. Its translation: CASSQLGTDPEAFF.